The 24 T cell receptor beta chains below all came from one sample that was sequenced in a study of cytomegalovirus exposure and HLA in healthy donors. PCR used 60 Vbeta primers and 13 Jbeta primers. Data came from immunoSEQ multiplex PCR; TCRdb stores just in-frame clones and leaves some out. The sample includes under 90,000 clones, 78% seen only once; the top ten take roughly 3.5%. Sequenced: PBMCs. These receptors all stem from a man aged 35 to 55 in good health and CMV-seronegative.

This clone was observed a handful of times. The chain uses TRBV11-2 and TRBJ1-3, with no clear D. The CDR3 runs 17 residues. CDR1 SGHAT and CDR2 FQNNGV come from the germline V gene. The V gene lost 5 bases and the J gene lost 0 bases, with 17 bases spanning the gap. CDR3 sequence reads: CASSPGRAKLSGNTIYF. The CDR3 coding sequence is TGTGCCAGCAGCCCCGGGAGAGCAAAACTCTCTGGAAACACCATATATTTT.

J is TRBJ2-5 and V is TRBV7-3, with D perhaps TRBD2 (5 bases). V shed 5 bases and J shed 0 bases, with 13 bases lying between them. The CDR3 runs 15 residues. Germline assignment: CDR1 SGHTA and CDR2 FQGTGA. DNA for the CDR3: TGTGCCAGCAGCCCCCGTGCCGGGAACCAAGAGACCCAGTACTTC. It translates to CASSPRAGNQETQYF.

The rearrangement links TRBV12-5 to TRBJ1-4, with D maybe TRBD1 (5 bases). Trimming removed 4 bases at V and 7 bases at J, with 25 bases between. Germline V gene sequence: CDR1 LGHNT, CDR2 FRNRAP. The CDR3 has 18 amino acids. CDR3 nucleotides: TGTGCTAGTGGTTCCCTCAGGCTGCGCGGGGGTGGGGGTGAAAAACTGTTTTTT. This gives the protein CASGSLRLRGGGGEKLFF.

Written as DNA, the CDR3 is TGCGCCAGCAGCTTGTCTGGACAGGGTATTTCCTACGAGCAGTACTTC. It is translated as CASSLSGQGISYEQYF. The V gene is TRBV5-1, the J gene TRBJ2-7, with 8 bases fitting TRBD1. This CDR3 is built from 16 residues. V lost 1 base, J lost 1 base, and 7 bases stayed unmatched. The germline V gene encodes CDR1 SGHRS and CDR2 YFSETQ. The full variable domain, with the rest looked up from reference TRBV5-1 and TRBJ2-7, is KAGVTQTPRYLIKTRGQQVTLSCSPISGHRSVSWYQQTPGQGLQFLFEYFSETQRNKGNFPGRFSGRQFSNSRSEMNVSTLELGDSALYLCASSLSGQGISYEQYFGPGTRLTVT.

This sequence joins TRBV19 and TRBJ1-5; TRBD1 is a possible D gene (5 bases). The V gene's germline CDR1 is LNHDA and CDR2 SQIVND (reference sequence). Trimming left V 6 bases short and J 2 bases short, with 14 bases between. CDR3 length: 15 amino acids. The CDR3 DNA sequence: TGTGCCAGTAGAGATGGGCAGGGTGGCAATCAGCCCCAGCATTTT. The encoded protein is CASRDGQGGNQPQHF.

The DNA for the CDR3 is TGTGCCAGCAGTTACTCGCCAGGTCTGGAGGCACCCCTCCACTTT. This codes for CASSYSPGLEAPLHF. The V and J genes are TRBV6-6 and TRBJ1-6; D is undetermined. The CDR3 runs 15 residues. V was clipped by 0 bases and J by 11 bases, with 14 bases between them. Germline lookup yields CDR1 MNHNY and CDR2 SVGAGI (reference sequence).

V and J are TRBV7-6 and TRBJ2-3, with TRBD1 matching 10 bases. CDR1 is SGHVS, CDR2 FNYEAQ, per germline. This CDR3 is built from 15 residues. V gave up 6 bases and J gave up 10 bases; unmatched junction bases: 13. The CDR3 DNA follows: TGTGCCAGCAGTTCCCGGACAGGGGGAGGGAAGTCGCAGTATTTT. It translates to CASSSRTGGGKSQYF. The full variable domain, rest sourced from reference TRBV7-6 and TRBJ2-3, is GAGVSQSPRYKVTKRGQDVALRCDPISGHVSLYWYRQALGQGPEFLTYFNYEAQQDKSGLPNDRFSAERPEGSISTLTIQRTEQRDSAMYRCASSSRTGGGKSQYFGPGTRLTVL.

The chain combines TRBV7-2 with TRBJ1-6; perhaps TRBD1 as D (6 bases). V lost 1 base and J lost 10, with 20 bases in between. In germline, CDR1 is SGHTA, CDR2 FQGNSA. The CDR3 spans 17 residues. CDR3 sequence: CASSLGGYRESGSPLHF. For the CDR3, the DNA is TGTGCCAGCAGCTTAGGAGGTTACAGGGAATCGGGCTCACCCCTCCACTTT.

This sequence joins TRBV6-6 and TRBJ2-5; D perhaps matches TRBD2 (6 bases). The better agreement between TRBJ2-7 and the DNA end casts doubt on the J call. The CDR3 sequence is 15 residues long. Looked up from germline, CDR1 is MNHNY and CDR2 is SVGAGI (reference sequence). The CDR3 spells CASSYGGTPAYEQYF. DNA for the CDR3: TGTGCCAGCAGTTACGGGGGGACTCCAGCCTACGAGCAGTACTTC.

The chain is built from TRBV7-2 and TRBJ2-3, with D tentatively TRBD1 (6 bases). The CDR3 is made up of 18 amino acids. V was shortened by 7 bases and J by 1 base, with 24 bases between the two germline ends. The V gene's germline CDR1 is SGHTA and CDR2 FQGNSA. CDR3 DNA sequence: TGTGCCAGCACGCCACTACCCCCAGGGGTTTTCGGCACAGATACGCAGTATTTT. It translates to CASTPLPPGVFGTDTQYF. The full variable domain, in which reference TRBV7-2 and TRBJ2-3 provide the parts outside the CDR3, is GAGVSQSPSNKVTEKGKDVELRCDPISGHTALYWYRQSLGQGLEFLIYFQGNSAPDKSGLPSDRFSAERTGGSVSTLTIQRTQQEDSAVYLCASTPLPPGVFGTDTQYFGPGTRLTVL.

The chain has TRBV4-1 and TRBJ2-4; 9 bases map to TRBD1. The J segment lost 5 bases and the V segment lost 0 bases, leaving 11 bases of the junction unmatched. Per the germline V gene, CDR1 is MGHRA and CDR2 is YSYEKL. CDR3 length: 18 amino acids. CDR3 amino acids: CASSQDRGTGGVQNIQYF. The CDR3 DNA reads TGCGCCAGCAGCCAAGATAGGGGAACAGGGGGCGTCCAAAACATTCAGTACTTC.

The genes are TRBV18 and TRBJ1-1; 7 bases match TRBD1. CDR3 length: 15 residues. The trim removed 2 bases at V and 1 base at J, leaving 4 bases unmatched. CDR1 is KGHSH, CDR2 LQKENI, per germline. The CDR3 is CASSPGKGANTEAFF. The CDR3 coding sequence is TGTGCCAGCTCACCAGGTAAGGGGGCGAACACTGAAGCTTTCTTT.

The gene calls are TRBV28 and TRBJ1-2; D is perhaps TRBD1 (5 bases). Germline CDR1 and CDR2: MDHEN and SYDVKM. The CDR3 loop spans 16 amino acids. Trimming left V 5 bases short and J 4 bases short, with 20 bases between. CDR3 residues: CASSLPGGTDIYGYTF. The CDR3 nucleotides are TGTGCCAGCAGTCTCCCGGGCGGGACGGATATCTATGGCTACACCTTC.

V usage is TRBV5-1 and J usage is TRBJ2-3, with 7 bases lining up with TRBD2. From germline, CDR1 is SGHRS and CDR2 YFSETQ. CDR3 size: 15 residues. V dropped 4 bases and J dropped 4; count of bases not matched to a gene: 9. The CDR3 protein is CASSTGLGDADTQYF. The DNA of the CDR3 is TGCGCCAGCAGCACAGGACTAGGAGACGCAGATACGCAGTATTTT.

The rearrangement uses TRBV9 and TRBJ1-1; the D gene is possibly TRBD1 (5 bases). Germline CDR1 is SGDLS and CDR2 is YYNGEE. V lost 2 bases and J 1 base, leaving 12 bases between the germline ends. The CDR3 length is 15 residues. This CDR3 reads CASSVMGGRNTEAFF. Written as DNA, the CDR3 is TGTGCCAGCAGCGTCATGGGGGGGAGGAACACTGAAGCTTTCTTT. Using reference TRBV9 and TRBJ1-1 for the parts outside the CDR3, the full variable domain is DSGVTQTPKHLITATGQRVTLRCSPRSGDLSVYWYQQSLDQGLQFLIQYYNGEERAKGNILERFSAQQFPDLHSELNLSSLELGDSALYFCASSVMGGRNTEAFFGQGTRLTVV.

The J gene is TRBJ2-5, the V gene TRBV5-1; D unresolved. Trimming took 4 bases from V and 2 from J, leaving 6 bases between them. This CDR3 comprises 12 residues. The germline V gene has CDR1 SGHRS and CDR2 YFSETQ. The CDR3 sequence is CASSQTQETQYF. In DNA, the CDR3 is TGCGCCAGCAGCCAAACTCAAGAGACCCAGTACTTC.

The genes are TRBV4-3 and TRBJ1-6; 7 positions agree with TRBD1. J gave up 5 bases and V 0 bases, and 7 bases lay outside the gene matches. The CDR3 spans 17 residues. Germline CDR1 is LGHNA and CDR2 is YSLEER. The CDR3: CASSQDFTTGNNSPLHF. The CDR3 DNA sequence: TGCGCCAGCAGCCAAGATTTTACGACAGGGAATAATTCACCCCTCCACTTT.

This CDR3 reads CASSQDWGTGEEPQHF. CDR3 DNA: TGCGCCAGCAGCCAAGATTGGGGGACAGGGGAGGAGCCCCAGCATTTT. The rearrangement joins TRBV4-3 to TRBJ1-5, with 10 bases matching TRBD1. Germline assignment: CDR1 LGHNA and CDR2 YSLEER. J was trimmed by 8 bases and V by 0 bases; bases with no gene match: 7. The CDR3 totals 16 residues.

This chain connects TRBV28 to TRBJ2-2; D unclear. CDR3 length: 12 residues. V lost 4 bases and J lost 5, with 5 bases in between. Per germline, CDR1 MDHEN and CDR2 SYDVKM. Here the CDR3 DNA reads TGTGCCAGCAGTTCCTTGACCGGGGAGCTGTTTTTT. Its translation: CASSSLTGELFF.

The V call is TRBV9, the J call TRBJ2-5; possible D gene TRBD2, 5 bases. Trimming took 4 bases from V and 9 from J, leaving 19 bases between them. The CDR3 runs 14 residues. Germline values: CDR1 SGDLS, CDR2 YYNGEE. CDR3 in DNA: TGTGCCAGCAGCCCCGATAACCCCGAGGAGGCCCAGTACTTC. As protein: CASSPDNPEEAQYF.

The chain links TRBV18 to TRBJ1-3; D is ambiguous. The germline gives CDR1 KGHSH, CDR2 LQKENI. Trimming cost V 3 bases and J 0 bases, with 6 bases left between them. This CDR3 contains 14 residues. The CDR3 coding sequence is TGTGCCAGCTCACCGGGCAGCTCTGGAAACACCATATATTTT. This encodes CASSPGSSGNTIYF.

This clone turned up a few times. The chain has TRBV27 and TRBJ1-3, with D uncertain. CDR1 and CDR2 from the germline V gene are MNHEY and SMNVEV (reference sequence). V shed 0 bases and J shed 10 bases, with 16 bases lying between them. The CDR3 totals 15 residues. CDR3: CASSLSWSTRGTIYF. As DNA, the CDR3 is TGTGCCAGCAGTTTATCGTGGAGCACGCGTGGAACCATATATTTT.

The rearrangement uses TRBV12-5 and TRBJ1-1; 7 bases match TRBD1. The germline CDR1 and CDR2 sequences are LGHNT and FRNRAP. The CDR3 is 14 amino acids. The J segment lost 3 bases and the V segment lost 6 bases, leaving 7 bases of the junction unmatched. CDR3 amino acids: CASGRDSMYTEAFF. CDR3 sequence (DNA): TGTGCTAGTGGAAGGGACAGTATGTACACTGAAGCTTTCTTT.

The chain couples TRBV29-1 to TRBJ2-3; D possibly corresponds to TRBD2 (6 bases). V lost 8 bases, J lost 4 bases, and 13 bases lay in between. The CDR3 has 12 residues. The germline CDR1 and CDR2 sequences are SQVTM and ANQGSEA. This chain's CDR3 is CSTLEGADTQYF. For the CDR3, the DNA is TGCAGCACCCTGGAGGGTGCAGATACGCAGTATTTT.